Detailed here is one T cell receptor beta chain. What it binds is not known. Because it lacks the conserved phenylalanine or tryptophan at the end, this CDR3 is likely a read error. This entry comes from a study of post-analysis software for immune sequencing data. Study findings and constraints: By F measure, samples from a shared preparation batch strongly co-clustered. TRBV5-6, TRBV5-1 and TRBV20-1 were among four or five TRBV segments more frequent in patients than controls. Multiple sclerosis patients showed significantly lower normalized Chao1 diversity than controls did.

With 5 bases removed from V and 11 bases from J, the gap between germline ends came to 20 bases. The CDR3 extends over 14 amino acids. Libraries were made from TCR beta cDNA, and they carried unique molecular identifiers. Once about 0.85 to 10 million T cells were used, about half a million cDNA molecules resulted. TCRdb reanalysed the PCR reads using MiXCR and keeps one entry per CDR3 protein. The sample carries roughly 570,000 distinct CDR3 sequences, around a third recorded once. Sequencing used blood. The V gene is TRBV12-3 or TRBV12-4, the J gene TRBJ2-3; D gene unclear. This receptor was obtained from a girl younger than 18 with multiple sclerosis. CDR3 region: CASSPRVTTDVQYS. Here the CDR3 DNA reads TGTGCCAGCAGTCCCAGAGTGACCACAGATGTGCAGTATTCT.